This TCR beta chain appears in the sequencing data of a study of cytomegalovirus exposure and HLA in healthy donors. The table came from immunoSEQ multiplex PCR; TCRdb's copy has only in-frame clones and leaves some out. This sample has 190,000 or so clones, with approximately 82% found just once. Donors came from a validation cohort of approximately 110 subjects, distinct from the first 666-subject cohort. J lost 8 bases, V lost 5 bases, and 7 bases had no gene match. Germline assignment: CDR1 LNHNV and CDR2 YYDKDF (reference sequence). The length of the CDR3 is 14 residues. The TCR originated in a woman in her 30s in good health and CMV-seropositive. Sequenced material: PBMCs. The chain joins TRBV15 to TRBJ2-2; 8 bases fit TRBD1. The CDR3 DNA reads TGTGCCACCAGCGTGCGACAGGGGATTGGGGAGCTGTTTTTT. This encodes CATSVRQGIGELFF.